This TCR beta chain was obtained from a study of blood T cell repertoires in COVID-19. For the study at large: COVID-19 samples from acute and convalescent phases originated in the United States, Italy and Spain. Nucleic acid was either cDNA or gDNA, and it came from T cells, B-cell-depleted T cells, or PBMCs.

The CDR3 sequence is 13 residues long. V dropped 6 bases and J dropped 4 bases, with 12 bases sitting between them. CDR1 is MRHNA and CDR2 is SNTAGT in the germline V gene. As originally analysed: Reference gene primer amplification in the assay estimated nucleated cell counts. The method was immunoSEQ multiplex PCR; TCRdb's version includes in-frame clones alone and lacks a portion of them. V and J calls and clone size follow that table, whereas D and trimming were derived from the DNA. Of about 260,000 clones in the sample, around 90% were seen once. The sequence came from a woman in her fifties or sixties who had recovered from COVID-19. Sequencing was done on a sample of peripheral blood. The chain has TRBV6-4 and TRBJ1-2, with D unresolved. The CDR3 protein is CASSGDGGYGYTF. In DNA form, the CDR3 reads TGTGCCAGCAGCGGAGACGGTGGCTATGGCTACACCTTC.